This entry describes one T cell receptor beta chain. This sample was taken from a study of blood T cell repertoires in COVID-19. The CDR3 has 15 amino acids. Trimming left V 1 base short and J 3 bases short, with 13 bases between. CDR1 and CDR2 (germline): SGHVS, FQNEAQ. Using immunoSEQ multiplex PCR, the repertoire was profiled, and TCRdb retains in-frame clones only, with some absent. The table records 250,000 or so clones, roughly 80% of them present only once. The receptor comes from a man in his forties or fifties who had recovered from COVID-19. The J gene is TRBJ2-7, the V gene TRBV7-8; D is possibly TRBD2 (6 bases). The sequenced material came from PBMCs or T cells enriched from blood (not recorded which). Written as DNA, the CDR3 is TGTGCCAGCAGCTTAGGGGGAGGATTATTCTACGAGCAGTACTTC. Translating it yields CASSLGGGLFYEQYF.